The rows below give T cell receptor beta chains drawn from one sample of a study of Ad26.COV2.S vaccination and SARS-CoV-2 variants. Profiled with immunoSEQ multiplex PCR; TCRdb holds only in-frame clones, not every one. The sample records under 400,000 clones, about nine tenths being singletons. The specimen was peripheral blood, collected in a trial of Ad26.COV2.S vaccine versus placebo. All receptors derive from a person between 18 and 60 years old who received the Ad26.COV2.S COVID-19 vaccine or a placebo. The CDR3 runs from the conserved cysteine through the conserved F or W. A D gene is named only where the DNA matches it firmly. Size is omitted from some rows. Given values are once, few, many or a class for expanded clones.

d_call	v_call	clone_size	j_call	cdr3_nt	cdr3_aa
TRBD1	TRBV12-3/TRBV12-4	-	TRBJ2-5	TGTGCCAGCATTAAAGGGACAGAAGAGACCCAGTACTTC	CASIKGTEETQYF
-	TRBV27	-	TRBJ1-3	TGTGCCAGCACCCAGCTCGGTGGAAACACCATATATTTT	CASTQLGGNTIYF
TRBD1	TRBV10-3	once	TRBJ1-2	TGTGCCATCAGTGAAAGGACAGGGTCTAACTATGGCTACACCTTC	CAISERTGSNYGYTF
-	TRBV2	-	TRBJ1-5	TGTGCCAGCAGTCGGGGGCAGCCCCAGCATTTT	CASSRGQPQHF
-	TRBV5-6	-	TRBJ2-3	TGTGCCAGCAGCTTAGGGGGGATCAGCACAGATACGCAGTATTTT	CASSLGGISTDTQYF
-	TRBV4-1	-	TRBJ2-2	TGCGCCAGCAGCCAGAATTTGGGGTCCGGGGAGCTGTTTTTT	CASSQNLGSGELFF
-	TRBV11-2	once	TRBJ2-2	TGTGCCAGCAGCTTAGGTGGTCGGGAGCTGTTTTTT	CASSLGGRELFF
TRBD1	TRBV9	once	TRBJ2-5	TGTGCCAGCAGCGTAGGAACAGGGGGCCTCGAGACCCAGTACTTC	CASSVGTGGLETQYF
TRBD1	TRBV4-3	-	TRBJ2-3	TGCGCCAGCAGCCAAGACTACAGGGGGCGCGCCACAGATACGCAGTATTTT	CASSQDYRGRATDTQYF
-	TRBV7-9	-	TRBJ2-7	TGTGCCAGCAGCTTCGGGGGGCACTCCTACGAGCAGTACTTC	CASSFGGHSYEQYF
TRBD2	TRBV4-3	-	TRBJ2-3	TGCGCCAGCAGCCAAGACAAGGCGGGGGTCACAGATACGCAGTATTTT	CASSQDKAGVTDTQYF
TRBD1	TRBV29-1	-	TRBJ1-1	TGCAGCGTTGATCCAGGGGGCGACCTTGAAGCTTTCTTT	CSVDPGGDLEAFF
TRBD1	TRBV6-6	-	TRBJ2-2	TGTGCCAGCAGCCAGGGACAGGCCGCGAACACCGGGGAGCTGTTTTTT	CASSQGQAANTGELFF
-	TRBV21-1	-	TRBJ2-7	TGTGCCAGCCCCCCGGCGAGGGGGGAGCTCTCCTACGAGCAGTACTTC	CASPPARGELSYEQYF
-	TRBV3-1/TRBV3-2	once	TRBJ2-5	TGTGCCAGCAGCCAAGTCCTTCCAGGGGCAGGCGAAGAGACCCAGTACTTC	CASSQVLPGAGEETQYF
-	TRBV10-3	-	TRBJ2-3	TGTGCCATCAGCCCGGGGCAGGGGTATACCACAGATACGCAGTATTTT	CAISPGQGYTTDTQYF
-	TRBV27	-	TRBJ1-5	TGTGCCAGCAGGGGGTGGGGCAATCAGCCCCAGCATTTT	CASRGWGNQPQHF
TRBD2	TRBV15	-	TRBJ2-3	TGTGCCACCAGCAGAGATCTCACCGGGCCAGCGGGGCTTACAGATACGCAGTATTTT	CATSRDLTGPAGLTDTQYF
-	TRBV14	-	TRBJ1-2	TGTGCCAGCAGCCAAGTGTGGGGGGCGTACTATGGCTACACCTTC	CASSQVWGAYYGYTF
TRBD1	TRBV5-6	-	TRBJ1-6	TGTGCCAGCAACCCAACCAGGGACAGCTCCTATAATTCACCCCTCCACTTT	CASNPTRDSSYNSPLHF
TRBD1	TRBV9	-	TRBJ2-2	TGTGCCAGCAGCCTACAGACAGGGGTCACCGGGGAGCTGTTTTTT	CASSLQTGVTGELFF
TRBD2	TRBV7-6	-	TRBJ2-5	TGTGCCAGCAGCTTAGCGGGGGCGGGACTAGCGAGTCCGACCCAGTACTTC	CASSLAGAGLASPTQYF
-	TRBV14	-	TRBJ2-1	TGTGCCAGCAGTAATCCTTACCACTGGGGCAATGAGCAGTTCTTC	CASSNPYHWGNEQFF
TRBD1	TRBV24-1	-	TRBJ2-1	TGTGCCACCAGTGATCCCCGGGACAGGGGCAATGAGCAGTTCTTC	CATSDPRDRGNEQFF
-	TRBV3-1/TRBV3-2	-	TRBJ1-2	TGTGCCAGCAGCCAAAGAGGGGGAGATTTTCTTAACTATGGCTACACCTTC	CASSQRGGDFLNYGYTF
-	TRBV5-6	-	TRBJ1-1	TGTGCCAGCAGCTTGGTGGGACGGGGGCTCTCCTCTGAAGCTTTCTTT	CASSLVGRGLSSEAFF
TRBD1	TRBV19	-	TRBJ2-6	TGTGCCAGTAGCAGCCACAGGGGGTCAATTAGCCCTGGGGCCAACGTCCTGACTTTC	CASSSHRGSISPGANVLTF
TRBD1	TRBV11-2	-	TRBJ1-5	TGTGCCAGCAGCGGAGACAGGGCGCAGCCCCAGCATTTT	CASSGDRAQPQHF
TRBD2	TRBV5-1	-	TRBJ2-1	TGCGCCAGCAGCCTTAGCGGGATTATGGGGAATGAGCAGTTCTTC	CASSLSGIMGNEQFF
-	TRBV18	-	TRBJ2-2	TGTGCCAGCTCACCCTATGAGGGAAGACCGAACACCGGGGAGCTGTTTTTT	CASSPYEGRPNTGELFF
-	TRBV5-5	-	TRBJ2-1	TGTGCCACCCAGGGAGCGGACTCCTACAATGAGCAGTTCTTC	CATQGADSYNEQFF
-	TRBV2	-	TRBJ2-1	TGTGCCAGCAGACCCCTCCGGCTCTCCTACAATGAGCAGTTCTTC	CASRPLRLSYNEQFF
-	TRBV27	-	TRBJ1-4	TGTGCCAGCAGTTCGGGGGTTGAAAAACTGTTTTTT	CASSSGVEKLFF
TRBD1	TRBV11-1	-	TRBJ1-2	TGTGCCAGCAGCTCCCAGACAGGGAACTATGGCTACACCTTC	CASSSQTGNYGYTF
TRBD1	TRBV18	-	TRBJ1-1	TGTGCCAGCGCCACAGGGGGCGGAACTGAAGCTTTCTTT	CASATGGGTEAFF
TRBD1	TRBV9	-	TRBJ1-2	TGTGCCAGCAGCGCCCTCCTACAGGGGGCGACCGGCTACACCTTC	CASSALLQGATGYTF
-	TRBV5-1	-	TRBJ1-5	TGCGCCAGCAGTCTCGACAGTCGGGATCAGCCCCAGCATTTT	CASSLDSRDQPQHF
-	TRBV2	-	TRBJ2-2	TGTGCCAGCAGTGAATCTTACACCGGGGAGCTGTTTTTT	CASSESYTGELFF
-	TRBV25-1	-	TRBJ1-2	TGTGCCAGCAGTACCTTGTCCGGGACTTATGGCTACACCTTC	CASSTLSGTYGYTF
-	TRBV27	-	TRBJ2-3	TGTGCCAGCAGAGACCGACCGACAGGCCGCACAGATACGCAGTATTTT	CASRDRPTGRTDTQYF
-	TRBV19	-	TRBJ2-7	TGTGCCAGTAGCTCTAATCGGGGGTGGAGCTCCTACGAGCAGTACTTC	CASSSNRGWSSYEQYF
-	TRBV12-3/TRBV12-4	-	TRBJ1-3	TGTGCCAGCAGTTCCACGGGAGGAAACACCATATATTTT	CASSSTGGNTIYF
-	TRBV18	-	TRBJ1-1	TGTGCCAGCTCCCCGGGATTGGGGCCCTGGAACACTGAAGCTTTCTTT	CASSPGLGPWNTEAFF
-	TRBV6-5	few	TRBJ1-3	TGTGCCAGCAGGAGCGATACTACCTCTGGAAACACCATATATTTT	CASRSDTTSGNTIYF
TRBD1	TRBV6-1	-	TRBJ1-1	TGTGCCAGCAGTGAAGGACAGGGGGCTTTGGCTTTCTTT	CASSEGQGALAFF
-	TRBV2	-	TRBJ1-6	TGTGCCAGCAGTGAAAATTGGGGCGATTCACCCCTCCACTTT	CASSENWGDSPLHF
TRBD2	TRBV19	-	TRBJ2-5	TGTGCCAGTAGTAAGTTGCAAGCGGGGGGACAAGAGACCCAGTACTTC	CASSKLQAGGQETQYF
-	TRBV6-5	-	TRBJ1-3	TGTGCCAGCAGTATTGACCCTGGAAACACCATATATTTT	CASSIDPGNTIYF
-	TRBV13	-	TRBJ2-1	TGTGCCAGCACCCCATTGGAGGGTGGGCAGTTCTTC	CASTPLEGGQFF
TRBD2	TRBV2	-	TRBJ2-2	TGTGCCAGCAGTGTACCTCGACTAGCGGGGGGGAGTAACACCGGGGAGCTGTTTTTT	CASSVPRLAGGSNTGELFF
TRBD1	TRBV2	-	TRBJ1-5	TGTGCCAGCAGTCCGGGACAGGGCGGGAATCAGCCCCAGCATTTT	CASSPGQGGNQPQHF
-	TRBV5-5	-	TRBJ1-1	TGTGCCAGCAGCTTCCCGGGCCCTGGGAACACTGAAGCTTTCTTT	CASSFPGPGNTEAFF
-	TRBV7-3	-	TRBJ1-1	TGTGCCAGCAGCCTATCCATGAACACTGAAGCTTTCTTT	CASSLSMNTEAFF
-	TRBV11-2	once	TRBJ2-5	TGTGCCAGCAGCTTAGAGCAGGAATTTTCCCAGTACTTC	CASSLEQEFSQYF
-	TRBV30	-	TRBJ2-7	TGTGCCTGGGCAGGGGTTGGGCCTGGCGAGCAGTACTTC	CAWAGVGPGEQYF